The 25 T cell receptor beta chains given below trace back to one sample, sequenced in a study of blood T cell repertoires in COVID-19. Data came from immunoSEQ multiplex PCR; TCRdb stores just in-frame clones and leaves some out. The table has some 370,000 clones, around 91% seen once. Sequenced sample: peripheral blood. The receptors stem from a man aged 18-30 years with active or convalescent COVID-19.

J is TRBJ2-3 and V is TRBV29-1; 11 nucleotides agree with TRBD2. Trimming cost V 6 bases and J 4 bases; bases outside gene matches: 6. The CDR3 consists of 14 residues. Germline CDR1 and CDR2: SQVTM and ANQGSEA. The CDR3 here is CSVTSGVLPDTQYF. The CDR3 DNA reads TGCAGCGTGACTAGCGGGGTGCTGCCAGATACGCAGTATTTT.

The rearrangement links TRBV7-2 to TRBJ2-7; 10 nucleotides agree with TRBD2. Germline V lookup: CDR1 SGHTA, CDR2 FQGNSA. The CDR3 has 15 amino acids. Unmatched junction bases numbered 4, after V lost 5 bases and J lost 0 bases. Here the CDR3 reads CASSLRTSGSYEQYF. Written as DNA, the CDR3 is TGTGCCAGCAGCCTAAGGACTAGCGGCTCCTACGAGCAGTACTTC.

This chain uses TRBV6-1 with TRBJ1-1, with 8 nucleotides matching TRBD1. This CDR3 is 17 amino acids long. Germline CDR1 MNHNS, CDR2 SASEGT. V was pared by 0 bases and J by 1 base, with 7 bases of the junction left unmatched. The CDR3 DNA sequence: TGTGCCAGCAGTGAAGCGAGACAGGGGCGCGGGAACACTGAAGCTTTCTTT. It translates to CASSEARQGRGNTEAFF.

The rearrangement links TRBV3-1 (or the pseudogene TRBV3-2) to TRBJ2-7; 12 bases are shared with TRBD2. The CDR3 consists of 20 residues. V lost 5 bases to trimming and J lost 4 bases; unmatched junction nucleotides: 21. The germline CDR1 and CDR2 sequences are LGHDT and YNNKEL (reference sequence). The CDR3: CASSAAPSGRAFREKYEQYF. CDR3 DNA: TGTGCCAGCAGCGCTGCCCCTAGCGGGAGGGCCTTTAGGGAGAAATACGAGCAGTACTTC.

The V call is TRBV7-2, the J call TRBJ2-5; 8 bases align to TRBD2. Germline V gene lookup returns CDR1 SGHTA and CDR2 FQGNSA. CDR3 length: 19 amino acids. Trimming cost V 1 base and J 0 bases; bases outside gene matches: 13. The CDR3 reads CASSLGARWREANQETQYF. The CDR3 region has the DNA TGTGCCAGCAGCTTAGGGGCCCGGTGGCGGGAGGCTAACCAAGAGACCCAGTACTTC.

This chain links TRBV29-1 with TRBJ2-3, with 7 bases aligning to TRBD2. V lost 7 bases and J lost 3; bases outside the gene matches: 13. CDR1 and CDR2 (germline): SQVTM, ANQGSEA. The CDR3 runs 15 residues. CDR3 amino acids: CSAVGLVELTDTQYF. CDR3 DNA sequence: TGCAGCGCCGTAGGACTAGTCGAACTAACAGATACGCAGTATTTT.

The chain has TRBV2 and TRBJ2-4; D is undetermined. V gave up 6 bases and J gave up 8 bases, with 17 bases separating them. Germline V gives CDR1 SNHLY, CDR2 FYNNEI. The CDR3 totals 14 residues. The CDR3 bases are TGTGCCAGCAGGGATGGATTAGAGGTTTACATTCAGTACTTC. It encodes CASRDGLEVYIQYF.

The rearrangement uses TRBV29-1 and TRBJ2-1; 10 bases are a match to TRBD1. The CDR3 length is 13 residues. The germline V gene has CDR1 SQVTM and CDR2 ANQGSEA. Losses at the gene ends were 6 bases for V and 8 bases for J; bases not matched to a gene: 7. The CDR3 loop is CSVARDRGDEQFF. For the CDR3, the DNA is TGCAGCGTGGCCCGGGACAGGGGCGATGAGCAGTTCTTC.

V and J are TRBV2 and TRBJ2-1; 7 positions match TRBD1. The germline CDR1 and CDR2 sequences are SNHLY and FYNNEI. The ends lost 10 bases at V and 2 bases at J; junction bases unmatched: 8. The CDR3 loop spans 14 amino acids. The CDR3 is CAISDRPTYNEQFF. CDR3 nucleotides: TGTGCCATCTCGGACAGGCCTACCTACAATGAGCAGTTCTTC.

V gene TRBV5-5 combines with J gene TRBJ2-2; D perhaps matches TRBD1 (6 bases). Germline V gene data show CDR1 as SGHKS and CDR2 as YYEKEE (reference sequence). The CDR3 covers 15 residues. V lost 0 bases and J lost 6, with 12 bases in between. The CDR3 sequence is CASSLGQGFAGELFF. CDR3 in DNA: TGTGCCAGCAGCTTGGGTCAGGGGTTCGCCGGGGAGCTGTTTTTT. The entire variable domain, with the rest obtained from reference TRBV5-5 and TRBJ2-2, is as follows: DAGVTQSPTHLIKTRGQQVTLRCSPISGHKSVSWYQQVLGQGPQFIFQYYEKEERGRGNFPDRFSARQFPNYSSELNVNALLLGDSALYLCASSLGQGFAGELFFGEGSRLTVL.

This chain links TRBV7-9 with TRBJ2-1, with D perhaps matching TRBD2 (5 bases). Trimming stripped 3 bases from V and 8 bases from J, with 17 bases between. In germline, CDR1 is SEHNR, CDR2 FQNEAQ (reference sequence). The CDR3 runs to 15 residues. The CDR3 DNA reads as TGTGCCAGCAGCTTCTCGGGGTCTGAGTTCGATGAGCAGTTCTTC. Translation: CASSFSGSEFDEQFF.

This rearrangement joins TRBV6-2 or TRBV6-3 to TRBJ2-7, with 7 bases lining up with TRBD1. There are 14 residues in the CDR3. CDR1 is MNHEY, CDR2 SVGEGT, per germline. Trimming at V came to 6 bases and at J to 2 bases, leaving 7 bases not matched to a gene. CDR3 DNA sequence: TGTGCCAGCAGCCGCCCCGGACAGGCCTACGAGCAGTACTTC. Protein sequence: CASSRPGQAYEQYF.

J is TRBJ1-5 and V is TRBV15; weak D call: TRBD1 (6 bases). Germline CDR1 reads LNHNV; CDR2 reads YYDKDF (reference sequence). This CDR3 has 15 amino acids. Trimming stripped 0 bases from V and 4 bases from J, with 10 bases between. The CDR3 bases are TGTGCCACCAGCAGAGAGGGGGCCCTTAATCAGCCCCAGCATTTT. Its protein product is CATSREGALNQPQHF.

The V and J genes are TRBV4-2 and TRBJ1-2; D gene uncertain. The length of the CDR3 is 15 residues. Germline V CDR1 and CDR2: LGHNA, YNFKEQ. Trimming shortened V by 0 bases and J by 7 bases, and 15 bases separated the two germline ends. Written as DNA, the CDR3 is TGTGCCAGCAGCCAAGAACGTTTTGGGCCAACTGGCTACACCTTC. Translation: CASSQERFGPTGYTF.

On this clone: In the same sample, other DNA sequences code for this CDR3. The chain uses TRBV6-5 and TRBJ2-3, with TRBD2 matching 14 bases. CDR3 size: 15 residues. CDR1 is MNHEY and CDR2 is SVGAGI in the germline V gene. After removal of 6 bases from V and 3 bases from J, the junction contained 2 bases not matched to a gene. In DNA form, the CDR3 reads TGTGCCAGCAGAAGACTAGCGGGGGGGACAGATACGCAGTATTTT. The encoded protein is CASRRLAGGTDTQYF.

This chain uses TRBV6-5 with TRBJ2-1; D gene uncertain. Germline CDR1 reads MNHEY; CDR2 reads SVGAGI. Between the trimmed V and J ends, which lost 6 bases and 10 bases, there was a span of 16 bases. This CDR3 is built from 13 residues. CDR3 DNA: TGTGCCAGCAGACGTCTCGCGCCACCCGAGCAGTTCTTC. Residues: CASRRLAPPEQFF.

V and J are TRBV27 and TRBJ2-7; 9 bases match TRBD2. Trimming cost V 4 bases and J 1 base; bases outside gene matches: 5. The length of the CDR3 is 15 residues. Per the germline V gene, CDR1 is MNHEY and CDR2 is SMNVEV (reference sequence). CDR3 sequence (DNA): TGTGCCAGCAGTTATAGACTAGCGGAATCCTACGAGCAGTACTTC. It is translated as CASSYRLAESYEQYF.

The chain employs TRBV12-5 and TRBJ1-5; D ambiguous. Between the trimmed V and J ends, which lost 7 bases and 9 bases, there was a span of 19 bases. Germline V gives CDR1 LGHNT, CDR2 FRNRAP. This CDR3 is 14 amino acids long. This chain's CDR3 is CASAPDGVSPPQHF. DNA of the CDR3: TGTGCTAGTGCTCCCGACGGAGTATCCCCGCCCCAGCATTTT.

The genes are TRBV7-6 and TRBJ1-1; TRBD1 aligns across 8 bases. Unmatched junction bases numbered 9, after V lost 5 bases and J lost 1 base. The germline gives CDR1 SGHVS, CDR2 FNYEAQ. The CDR3 is 16 amino acids. The CDR3 region is CASSPSRTGSNTEAFF. DNA of the CDR3: TGTGCCAGCAGCCCCAGCCGGACAGGGTCGAACACTGAAGCTTTCTTT.

The rearrangement uses TRBV6-6 and TRBJ2-2; 10 bases match TRBD1. Trimming at V came to 2 bases and at J to 4 bases, leaving 4 bases not matched to a gene. This CDR3 is built from 16 residues. The V gene's germline CDR1 is MNHNY and CDR2 SVGAGI (reference sequence). For the CDR3, the DNA is TGTGCCAGCAGTTACCCGACAGGGGGCATCACCGGGGAGCTGTTTTTT. Protein sequence: CASSYPTGGITGELFF.

Note on this clone: This specimen includes other DNA sequences encoding the same CDR3. This chain uses TRBV27 with TRBJ1-6; D is unresolved. Germline CDR1 is MNHEY and CDR2 is SMNVEV (reference sequence). This CDR3 spans 12 amino acids. Trimming took 3 bases from V and 9 from J, leaving 6 bases between them. The CDR3, as DNA: TGTGCCAGCAGTTTCCCCGGTTCACCCCTCCACTTT. Amino acids: CASSFPGSPLHF.

This chain links TRBV6-2 or TRBV6-3 with TRBJ1-5, with TRBD1 as a possible D gene (5 bases). CDR1 and CDR2 from the germline V gene are MNHEY and SVGEGT. This CDR3 has 15 residues. V lost 6 bases and J lost 0, with 12 bases in between. The CDR3 nucleotides are TGTGCCAGCAGCCCGGGGCAGATTAGCAATCAGCCCCAGCATTTT. Its protein product is CASSPGQISNQPQHF.

The genes are TRBV3-1 (or the pseudogene TRBV3-2) and TRBJ2-7, with D possibly being TRBD2 (5 bases). V gave up 0 bases and J gave up 6 bases, with 15 bases separating them. Germline CDR1 is LGHDT and CDR2 is YNNKEL (reference sequence). The CDR3 length is 15 residues. The DNA for the CDR3 is TGTGCCAGCAGCCAAGATTTCTCGGGGTTGAGCGAGCAGTACTTC. The encoded protein is CASSQDFSGLSEQYF.

The chain links TRBV10-3 to TRBJ2-1; the D gene is possibly TRBD2 (7 bases). CDR3 size: 13 residues. V was clipped by 7 bases and J by 4 bases, with 11 bases between them. Germline V lookup: CDR1 ENHRY, CDR2 SYGVKD. CDR3 sequence (DNA): TGTGCCATCAAGGGGGAGGGTTACAATGAGCAGTTCTTC. This sequence encodes CAIKGEGYNEQFF.

The V call is TRBV10-3, the J call TRBJ2-2; TRBD1 agrees at 8 bases. Trimming cost V 6 bases and J 0 bases; bases outside gene matches: 0. The CDR3 runs 14 residues. Per germline, CDR1 ENHRY and CDR2 SYGVKD. The DNA of the CDR3 is TGTGCCATCAGGGACAGGGCGAACACCGGGGAGCTGTTTTTT. This gives the protein CAIRDRANTGELFF.